Sequencing of this TCR beta chain was carried out in a study of T cells after yellow fever vaccination. Only a few counts were recorded for this clonotype. Its cognate antigen is unknown. V was shortened by 7 bases and J by 4 bases, with 10 bases between the two germline ends. Per the germline V gene, CDR1 is SQVTM and CDR2 is ANQGSEA. The CDR3 is 11 amino acids. TCRdb fed the 5' RACE reads into MiXCR, producing one record per CDR3 protein. The data contain about 400,000 distinct CDR3 sequences, under 7.5% of them seen just once; the ten biggest clones take up approximately 15%. Study-wide points: Abundant clonotypes from the bulk population could contaminate FACS-sorted repertoires.

Sequencing was performed on PBMCs, taken 5 days after the yellow fever booster vaccination. The sequence was collected from a man aged 25-45 years who received the YFV17D yellow fever vaccine. The chain combines TRBV29-1 with TRBJ1-2, with unresolved D. CDR3 residues: CSASEPYGYTF. CDR3 DNA: TGCAGCGCCTCAGAGCCCTATGGCTACACCTTC.